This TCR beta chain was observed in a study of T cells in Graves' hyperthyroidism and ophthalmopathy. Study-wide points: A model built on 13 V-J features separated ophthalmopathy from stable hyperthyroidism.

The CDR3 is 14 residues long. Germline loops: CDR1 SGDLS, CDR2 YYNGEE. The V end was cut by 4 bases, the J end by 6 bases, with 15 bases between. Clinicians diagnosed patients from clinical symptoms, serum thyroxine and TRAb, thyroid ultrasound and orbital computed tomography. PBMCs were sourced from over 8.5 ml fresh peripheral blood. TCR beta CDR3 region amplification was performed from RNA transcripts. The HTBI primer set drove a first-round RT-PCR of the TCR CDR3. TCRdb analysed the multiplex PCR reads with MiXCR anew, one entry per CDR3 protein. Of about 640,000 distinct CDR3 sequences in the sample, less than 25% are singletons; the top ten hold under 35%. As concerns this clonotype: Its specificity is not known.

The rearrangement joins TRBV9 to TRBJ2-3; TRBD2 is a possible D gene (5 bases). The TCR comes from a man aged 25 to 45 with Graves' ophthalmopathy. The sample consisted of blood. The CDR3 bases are TGTGCCAGCAGCTTGAGGGTAGTAGCGGATACGCAGTATTTT. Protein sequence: CASSLRVVADTQYF.